The TCR beta chain described here comes from a study of blood T cell repertoires in COVID-19. Seattle-derived patients entered the study during active infection and were followed longitudinally. Original analysis: Using reference gene primer amplification, nucleated cell counts were estimated. Sequencing was performed with immunoSEQ multiplex PCR; in TCRdb, only in-frame clones are kept and a portion is missing. That table is the source of V, J and clone size, and D and trimming were worked out from the DNA. Among approximately 500,000 clones listed, roughly 89% were seen once. Germline values: CDR1 SGHRS, CDR2 YFSETQ. The ends were cut back, 5 bases at V and 5 bases at J, with 14 bases in the middle. This CDR3 spans 14 amino acids.

The chain uses TRBV5-1 and TRBJ1-5, with D perhaps TRBD1 (5 bases). The receptor's source is a man between 18 and 35 years old with COVID-19, enrolled during active disease. Sequencing used peripheral blood. For the CDR3, the DNA is TGCGCCAGCAGATTGACAGTGTCAGATCAGCCCCAGCATTTT. Translated, it gives CASRLTVSDQPQHF.